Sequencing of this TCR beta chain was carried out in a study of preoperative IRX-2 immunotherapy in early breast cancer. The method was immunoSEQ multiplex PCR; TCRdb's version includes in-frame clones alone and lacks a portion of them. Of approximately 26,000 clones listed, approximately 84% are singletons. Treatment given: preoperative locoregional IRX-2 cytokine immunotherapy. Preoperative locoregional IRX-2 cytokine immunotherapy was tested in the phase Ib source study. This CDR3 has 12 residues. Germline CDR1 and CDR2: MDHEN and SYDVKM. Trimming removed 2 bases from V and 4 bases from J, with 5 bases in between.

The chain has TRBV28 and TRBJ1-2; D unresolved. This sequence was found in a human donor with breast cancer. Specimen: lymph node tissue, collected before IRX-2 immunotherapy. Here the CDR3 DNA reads TGTGCCAGCAGTTTAGACGGCTATGGCTACACCTTC. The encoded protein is CASSLDGYGYTF.